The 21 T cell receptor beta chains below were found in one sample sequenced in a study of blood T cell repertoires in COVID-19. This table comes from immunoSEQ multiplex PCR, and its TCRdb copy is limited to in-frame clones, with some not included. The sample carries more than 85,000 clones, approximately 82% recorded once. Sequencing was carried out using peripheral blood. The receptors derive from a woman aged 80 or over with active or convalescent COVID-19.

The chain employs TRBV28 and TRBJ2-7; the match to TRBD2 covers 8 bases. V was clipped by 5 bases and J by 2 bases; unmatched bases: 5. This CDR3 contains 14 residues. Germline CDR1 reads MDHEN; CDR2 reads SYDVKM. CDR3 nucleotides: TGTGCCAGCAGTCTCTCGGGGGGGCCCTACGAGCAGTACTTC. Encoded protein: CASSLSGGPYEQYF.

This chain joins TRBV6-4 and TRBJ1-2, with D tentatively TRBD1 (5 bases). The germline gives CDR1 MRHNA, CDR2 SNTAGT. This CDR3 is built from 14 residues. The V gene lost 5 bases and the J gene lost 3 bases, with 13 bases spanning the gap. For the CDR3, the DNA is TGTGCCAGCAGTCCATCTTTCAGGGACTATGGCTACACCTTC. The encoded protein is CASSPSFRDYGYTF.

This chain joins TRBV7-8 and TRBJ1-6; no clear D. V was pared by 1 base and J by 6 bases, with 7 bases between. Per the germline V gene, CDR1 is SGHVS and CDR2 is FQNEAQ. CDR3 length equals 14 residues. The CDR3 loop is CASSLVTVNSPLHF. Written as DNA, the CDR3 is TGTGCCAGCAGCTTAGTCACAGTTAATTCACCCCTCCACTTT. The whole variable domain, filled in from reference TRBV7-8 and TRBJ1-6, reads GAGVSQSPRYKVAKRGQDVALRCDPISGHVSLFWYQQALGQGPEFLTYFQNEAQLDKSGLPSDRFFAERPEGSVSTLKIQRTQQEDSAVYLCASSLVTVNSPLHFGNGTRLTVT.

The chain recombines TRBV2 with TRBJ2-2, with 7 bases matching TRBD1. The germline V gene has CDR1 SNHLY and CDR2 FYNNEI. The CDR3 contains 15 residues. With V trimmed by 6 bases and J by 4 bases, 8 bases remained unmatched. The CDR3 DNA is TGTGCCAGCAGGCTCGAGACAGGGACCACCGGGGAGCTGTTTTTT. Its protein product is CASRLETGTTGELFF. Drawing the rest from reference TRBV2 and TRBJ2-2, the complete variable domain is EPEVTQTPSHQVTQMGQEVILRCVPISNHLYFYWYRQILGQKVEFLVSFYNNEISEKSEIFDDQFSVERPDGSNFTLKIRSTKLEDSAMYFCASRLETGTTGELFFGEGSRLTVL.

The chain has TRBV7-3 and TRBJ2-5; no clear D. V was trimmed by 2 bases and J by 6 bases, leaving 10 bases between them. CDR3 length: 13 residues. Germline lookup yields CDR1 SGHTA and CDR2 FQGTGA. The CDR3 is CASSLLDSKTQYF. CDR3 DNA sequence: TGTGCCAGCAGCTTACTTGACTCAAAGACCCAGTACTTC.

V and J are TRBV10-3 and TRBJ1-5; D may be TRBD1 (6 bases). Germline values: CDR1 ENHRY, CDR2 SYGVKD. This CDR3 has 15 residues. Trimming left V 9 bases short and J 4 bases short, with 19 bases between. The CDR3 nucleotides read TGTGCCATTCATATCCCTTCGAGGGGGAATCAGCCCCAGCATTTT. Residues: CAIHIPSRGNQPQHF.

The CDR3, as DNA: TGTGCCAGCAGTTTTCAGCGGGGCGGGGCAGATACGCAGTATTTT. It translates to CASSFQRGGADTQYF. The V and J genes are TRBV6-2 or TRBV6-3 and TRBJ2-3; TRBD2 agrees at 7 bases. The CDR3 has 15 amino acids. The V gene's germline CDR1 is MNHEY and CDR2 SVGEGT. The J segment lost 4 bases and the V segment lost 4 bases, leaving 8 bases of the junction unmatched.

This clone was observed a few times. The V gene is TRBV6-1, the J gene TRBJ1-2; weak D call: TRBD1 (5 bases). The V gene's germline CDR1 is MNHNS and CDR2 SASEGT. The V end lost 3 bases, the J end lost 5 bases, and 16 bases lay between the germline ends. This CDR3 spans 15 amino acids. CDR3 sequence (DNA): TGTGCCAGCAGTGATACTTCAGGGATGTGGTATGGCTACACCTTC. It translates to CASSDTSGMWYGYTF.

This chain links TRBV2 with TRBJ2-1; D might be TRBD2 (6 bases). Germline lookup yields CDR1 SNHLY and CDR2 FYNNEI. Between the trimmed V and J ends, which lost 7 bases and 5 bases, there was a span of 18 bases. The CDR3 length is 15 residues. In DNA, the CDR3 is TGTGCCAGCAAGGTCGGTTGGGGACTGGACAATGAGCAGTTCTTC. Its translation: CASKVGWGLDNEQFF.

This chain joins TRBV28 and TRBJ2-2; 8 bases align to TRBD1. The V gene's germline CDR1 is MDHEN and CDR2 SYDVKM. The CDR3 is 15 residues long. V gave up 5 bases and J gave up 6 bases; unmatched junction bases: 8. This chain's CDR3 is CASSPDRAVAGELFF. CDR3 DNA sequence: TGTGCCAGCAGTCCGGACAGGGCCGTTGCCGGGGAGCTGTTTTTT.

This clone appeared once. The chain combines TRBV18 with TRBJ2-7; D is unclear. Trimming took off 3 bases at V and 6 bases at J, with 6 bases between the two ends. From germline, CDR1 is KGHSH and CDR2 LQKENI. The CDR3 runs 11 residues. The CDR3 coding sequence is TGTGCCAGCTCACCCGGGTCCGAGCAGTACTTC. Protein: CASSPGSEQYF.

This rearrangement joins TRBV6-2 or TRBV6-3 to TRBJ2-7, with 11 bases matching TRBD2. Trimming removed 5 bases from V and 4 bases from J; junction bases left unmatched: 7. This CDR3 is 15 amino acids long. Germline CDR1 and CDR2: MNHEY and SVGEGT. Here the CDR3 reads CASSKTSGRSYEQYF. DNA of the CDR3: TGTGCCAGCAGTAAAACTAGCGGGAGATCGTACGAGCAGTACTTC.

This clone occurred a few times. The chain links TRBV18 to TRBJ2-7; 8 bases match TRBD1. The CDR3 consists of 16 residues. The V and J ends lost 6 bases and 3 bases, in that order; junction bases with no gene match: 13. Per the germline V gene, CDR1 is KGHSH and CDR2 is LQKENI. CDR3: CASSLTGAGGLYEQYF. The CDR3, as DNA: TGTGCCAGCTCCCTAACCGGGGCAGGGGGCCTCTACGAGCAGTACTTC.

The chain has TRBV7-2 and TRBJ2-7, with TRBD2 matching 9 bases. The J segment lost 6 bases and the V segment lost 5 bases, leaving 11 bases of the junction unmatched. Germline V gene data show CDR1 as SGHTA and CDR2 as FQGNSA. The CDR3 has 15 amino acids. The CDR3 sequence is CASSLGGGTSTEQYF. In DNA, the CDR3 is TGTGCCAGCAGCCTAGGGGGCGGGACTAGCACCGAGCAGTACTTC.

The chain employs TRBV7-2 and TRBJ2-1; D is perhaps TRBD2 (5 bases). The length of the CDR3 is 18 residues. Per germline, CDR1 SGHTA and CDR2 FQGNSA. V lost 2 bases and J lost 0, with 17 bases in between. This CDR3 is CASSLSLLAQSSYNEQFF. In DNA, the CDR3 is TGTGCCAGCAGCTTATCACTTTTAGCGCAAAGCTCCTACAATGAGCAGTTCTTC. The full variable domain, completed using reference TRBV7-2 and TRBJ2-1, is GAGVSQSPSNKVTEKGKDVELRCDPISGHTALYWYRQSLGQGLEFLIYFQGNSAPDKSGLPSDRFSAERTGGSVSTLTIQRTQQEDSAVYLCASSLSLLAQSSYNEQFFGPGTRLTVL.

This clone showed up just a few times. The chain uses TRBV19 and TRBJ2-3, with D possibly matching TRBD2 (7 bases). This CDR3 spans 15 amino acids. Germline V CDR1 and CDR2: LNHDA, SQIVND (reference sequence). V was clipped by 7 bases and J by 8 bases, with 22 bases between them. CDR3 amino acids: CASIVRDPRGGTQYF. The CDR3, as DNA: TGTGCCAGTATTGTCCGGGACCCAAGGGGGGGTACGCAGTATTTT.

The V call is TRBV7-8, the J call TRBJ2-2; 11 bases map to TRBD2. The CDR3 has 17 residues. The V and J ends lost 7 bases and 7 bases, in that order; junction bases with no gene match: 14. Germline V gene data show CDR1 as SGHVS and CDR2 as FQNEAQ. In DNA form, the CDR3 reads TGTGCCAGCAACGACCGTACTAGCGGGAGAGGAGTCGGGGAGCTGTTTTTT. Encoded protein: CASNDRTSGRGVGELFF.

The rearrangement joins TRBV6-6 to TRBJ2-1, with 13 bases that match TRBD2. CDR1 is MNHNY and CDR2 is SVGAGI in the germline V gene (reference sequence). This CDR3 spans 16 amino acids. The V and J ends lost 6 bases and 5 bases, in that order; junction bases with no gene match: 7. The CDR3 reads CASSGPGLAGHNEQFF. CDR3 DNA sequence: TGTGCCAGCAGCGGACCGGGACTAGCGGGACACAATGAGCAGTTCTTC.

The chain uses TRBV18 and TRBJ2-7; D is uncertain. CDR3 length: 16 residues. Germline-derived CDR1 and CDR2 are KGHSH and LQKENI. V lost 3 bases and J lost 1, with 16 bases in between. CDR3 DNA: TGTGCCAGCTCACCCGAGATATCCCTCCTATCCTACGAGCAGTACTTC. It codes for CASSPEISLLSYEQYF.

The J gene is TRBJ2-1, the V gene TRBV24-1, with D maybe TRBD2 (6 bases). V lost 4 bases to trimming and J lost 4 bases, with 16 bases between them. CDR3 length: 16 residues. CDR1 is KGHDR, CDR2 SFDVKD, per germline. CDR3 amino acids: CATSEHTGTPYNEQFF. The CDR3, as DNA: TGTGCCACCAGTGAACACACCGGGACTCCGTACAATGAGCAGTTCTTC.

CDR3 bases: TGTGCCAGTAGTATCACTAGCGGGAGCTCCAGGTCCTACGAGCAGTACTTC. Amino acids: CASSITSGSSRSYEQYF. This chain joins TRBV19 and TRBJ2-7, with 11 bases aligning to TRBD2. CDR1 LNHDA and CDR2 SQIVND come from the germline V gene (reference sequence). Trimming cost V 3 bases and J 1 base; bases outside gene matches: 8. CDR3 length: 17 residues.